This T cell receptor (beta chain) was captured in a study of blood T cell repertoires in COVID-19. Overall study context: There were acute and convalescent COVID-19 samples, and they came from the United States, Italy and Spain.

The V segment lost 3 bases and the J segment 2 bases; nucleotides outside the gene matches: 5. There are 16 residues in the CDR3. In germline, CDR1 is LNHNV, CDR2 YYDKDF (reference sequence). Only in-frame clones appear in the TCRdb table, and some are missing; sequencing was by immunoSEQ multiplex PCR. Of 130,000 to 150,000 clones detected, roughly 79% appear once; the ten largest clones hold less than 2%. This clone was recorded only once. The TCR comes from an older woman with acute or convalescent COVID-19. The chain has TRBV15 and TRBJ1-2; 11 nucleotides align to TRBD1. The sequencing input was peripheral blood. DNA of the CDR3: TGTGCCACCAGCAGGGCCGGGACAGGGGGGAACTATGGCTACACCTTC. This sequence encodes CATSRAGTGGNYGYTF.